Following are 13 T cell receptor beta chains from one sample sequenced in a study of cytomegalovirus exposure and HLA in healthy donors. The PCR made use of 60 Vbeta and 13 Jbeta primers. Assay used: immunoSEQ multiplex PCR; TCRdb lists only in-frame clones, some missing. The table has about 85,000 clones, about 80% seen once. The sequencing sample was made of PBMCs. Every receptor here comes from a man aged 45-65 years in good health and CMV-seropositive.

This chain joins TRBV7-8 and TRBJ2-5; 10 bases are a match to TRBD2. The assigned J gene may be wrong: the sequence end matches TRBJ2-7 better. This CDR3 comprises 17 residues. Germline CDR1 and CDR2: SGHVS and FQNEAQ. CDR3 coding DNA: TGTGCCAGCAGCTTCTCCTCAGGACTAGCGGAACACTACGAGCAGTACTTC. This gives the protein CASSFSSGLAEHYEQYF.

The CDR3 protein is CSARPRESITDTQYF. Written as DNA, the CDR3 is TGCAGCGCACGGCCGCGGGAGTCGATCACAGATACGCAGTATTTT. This chain uses TRBV29-1 with TRBJ2-3; 7 positions agree with TRBD2. This CDR3 has 15 amino acids. The J segment lost 2 bases and the V segment lost 7 bases, leaving 12 bases of the junction unmatched. CDR1 is SQVTM and CDR2 is ANQGSEA in the germline V gene.

CDR3 nucleotides: TGTGCCAGCAGAACCGGGACAGGGACCTACGAGCAGTACTTC. Translation gives CASRTGTGTYEQYF. This chain links TRBV5-4 with TRBJ2-7; 9 bases match TRBD1. The CDR3 consists of 14 residues. Germline V gene lookup returns CDR1 SGHNT and CDR2 YYREEE (reference sequence). V shed 5 bases and J 2 bases; nucleotides not matched to a gene: 5.

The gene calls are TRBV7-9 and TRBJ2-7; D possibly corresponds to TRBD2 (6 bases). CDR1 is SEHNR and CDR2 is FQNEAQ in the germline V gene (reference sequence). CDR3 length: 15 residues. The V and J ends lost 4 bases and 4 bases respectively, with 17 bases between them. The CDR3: CASSSRETMRYEQYF. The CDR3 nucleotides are TGTGCCAGCAGCTCCCGGGAGACTATGAGGTACGAGCAGTACTTC.

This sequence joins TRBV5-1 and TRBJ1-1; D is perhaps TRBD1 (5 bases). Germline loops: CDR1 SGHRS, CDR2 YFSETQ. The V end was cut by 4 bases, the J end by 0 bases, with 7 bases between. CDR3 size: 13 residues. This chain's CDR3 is CASSPQVNTEAFF. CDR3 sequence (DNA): TGCGCCAGCAGCCCACAGGTGAACACTGAAGCTTTCTTT.

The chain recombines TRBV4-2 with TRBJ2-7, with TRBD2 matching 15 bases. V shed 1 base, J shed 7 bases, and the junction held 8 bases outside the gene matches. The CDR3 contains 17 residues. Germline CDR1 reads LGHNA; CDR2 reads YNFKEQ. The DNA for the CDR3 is TGTGCCAGCAGCCAAGTCGGACTAGCGGGAGGGCCGGGGGAGCAGTACTTC. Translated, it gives CASSQVGLAGGPGEQYF.

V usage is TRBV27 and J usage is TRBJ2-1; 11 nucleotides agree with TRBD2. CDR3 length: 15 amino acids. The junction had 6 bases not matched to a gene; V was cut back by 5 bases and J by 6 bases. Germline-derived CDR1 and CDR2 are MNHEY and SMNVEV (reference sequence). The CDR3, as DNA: TGTGCCAGCAGTCCTATAACTAGCGGGGGCAATGAGCAGTTCTTC. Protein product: CASSPITSGGNEQFF.

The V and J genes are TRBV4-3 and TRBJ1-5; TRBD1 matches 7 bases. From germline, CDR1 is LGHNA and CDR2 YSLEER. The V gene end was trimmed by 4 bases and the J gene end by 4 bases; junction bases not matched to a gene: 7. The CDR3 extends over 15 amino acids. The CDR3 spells CASSRGTEGNQPQHF. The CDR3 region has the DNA TGCGCCAGCAGCCGGGGGACAGAGGGAAATCAGCCCCAGCATTTT.

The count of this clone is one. The CDR3 protein is CAWSVGLEGVTGARGYTF. The CDR3 DNA reads as TGTGCCTGGAGTGTAGGCTTAGAGGGGGTTACAGGGGCGCGTGGCTACACCTTC. The V gene is TRBV30, the J gene TRBJ1-2; 7 bases are a match to TRBD1. The length of the CDR3 is 18 residues. Germline assignment: CDR1 GTSNPN and CDR2 SVGIG (reference sequence). Losses at the gene ends were 0 bases for V and 7 bases for J; bases not matched to a gene: 20.

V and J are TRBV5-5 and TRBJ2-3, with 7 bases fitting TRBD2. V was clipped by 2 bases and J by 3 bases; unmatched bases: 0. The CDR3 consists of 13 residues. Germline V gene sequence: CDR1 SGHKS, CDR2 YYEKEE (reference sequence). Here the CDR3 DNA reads TGTGCCAGCAGCTTCGGGGGGACAGATACGCAGTATTTT. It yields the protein CASSFGGTDTQYF.

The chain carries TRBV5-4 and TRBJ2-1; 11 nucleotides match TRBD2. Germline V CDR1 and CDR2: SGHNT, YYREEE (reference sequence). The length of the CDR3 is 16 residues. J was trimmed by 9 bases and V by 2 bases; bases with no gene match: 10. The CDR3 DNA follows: TGTGCCAGCAGCTTTGGTTCGCTAGCGGGAGGAAGTGAGCAGTTCTTC. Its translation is CASSFGSLAGGSEQFF. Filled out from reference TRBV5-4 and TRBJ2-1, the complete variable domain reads ETGVTQSPTHLIKTRGQQVTLRCSSQSGHNTVSWYQQALGQGPQFIFQYYREEENGRGNFPPRFSGLQFPNYSSELNVNALELDDSALYLCASSFGSLAGGSEQFFGPGTRLTVL.

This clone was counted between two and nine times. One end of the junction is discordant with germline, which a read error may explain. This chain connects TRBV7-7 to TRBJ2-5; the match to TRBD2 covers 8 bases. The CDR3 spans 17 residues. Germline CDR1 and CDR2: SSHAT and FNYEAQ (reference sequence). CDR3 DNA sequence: TGTGCTAGCAGCATCCGCATAGCGGGAACAGGTGAAGAGCCCCAGTACTTC. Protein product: CASSIRIAGTGEEPQYF.

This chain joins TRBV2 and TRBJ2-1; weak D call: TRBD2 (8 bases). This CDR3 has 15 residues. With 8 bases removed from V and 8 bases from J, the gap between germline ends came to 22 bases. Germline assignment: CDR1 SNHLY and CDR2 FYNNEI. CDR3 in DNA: TGTGCCAGCCCAGAGGGGGCGGGAGGAGGCTATGAGCAGTTCTTC. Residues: CASPEGAGGGYEQFF. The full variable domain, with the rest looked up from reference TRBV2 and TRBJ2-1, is EPEVTQTPSHQVTQMGQEVILRCVPISNHLYFYWYRQILGQKVEFLVSFYNNEISEKSEIFDDQFSVERPDGSNFTLKIRSTKLEDSAMYFCASPEGAGGGYEQFFGPGTRLTVL.